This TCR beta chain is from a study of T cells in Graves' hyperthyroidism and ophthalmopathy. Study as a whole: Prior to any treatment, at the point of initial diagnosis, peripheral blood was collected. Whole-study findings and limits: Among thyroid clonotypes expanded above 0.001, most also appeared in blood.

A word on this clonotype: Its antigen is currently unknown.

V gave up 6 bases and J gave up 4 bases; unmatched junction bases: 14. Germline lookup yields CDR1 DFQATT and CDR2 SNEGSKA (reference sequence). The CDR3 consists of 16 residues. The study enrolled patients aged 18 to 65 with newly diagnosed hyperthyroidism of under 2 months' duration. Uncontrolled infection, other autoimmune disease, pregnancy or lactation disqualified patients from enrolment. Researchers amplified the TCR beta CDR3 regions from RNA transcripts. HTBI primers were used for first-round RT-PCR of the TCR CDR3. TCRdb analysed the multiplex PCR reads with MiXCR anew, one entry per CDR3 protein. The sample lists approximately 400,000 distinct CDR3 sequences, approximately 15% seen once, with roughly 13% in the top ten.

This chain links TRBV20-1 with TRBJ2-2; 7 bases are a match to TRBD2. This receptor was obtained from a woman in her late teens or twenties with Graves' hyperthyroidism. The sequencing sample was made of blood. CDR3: CSALSLGGVGTGELFF. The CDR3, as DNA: TGCAGTGCCCTCAGCCTGGGGGGGGTGGGCACCGGGGAGCTGTTTTTT.